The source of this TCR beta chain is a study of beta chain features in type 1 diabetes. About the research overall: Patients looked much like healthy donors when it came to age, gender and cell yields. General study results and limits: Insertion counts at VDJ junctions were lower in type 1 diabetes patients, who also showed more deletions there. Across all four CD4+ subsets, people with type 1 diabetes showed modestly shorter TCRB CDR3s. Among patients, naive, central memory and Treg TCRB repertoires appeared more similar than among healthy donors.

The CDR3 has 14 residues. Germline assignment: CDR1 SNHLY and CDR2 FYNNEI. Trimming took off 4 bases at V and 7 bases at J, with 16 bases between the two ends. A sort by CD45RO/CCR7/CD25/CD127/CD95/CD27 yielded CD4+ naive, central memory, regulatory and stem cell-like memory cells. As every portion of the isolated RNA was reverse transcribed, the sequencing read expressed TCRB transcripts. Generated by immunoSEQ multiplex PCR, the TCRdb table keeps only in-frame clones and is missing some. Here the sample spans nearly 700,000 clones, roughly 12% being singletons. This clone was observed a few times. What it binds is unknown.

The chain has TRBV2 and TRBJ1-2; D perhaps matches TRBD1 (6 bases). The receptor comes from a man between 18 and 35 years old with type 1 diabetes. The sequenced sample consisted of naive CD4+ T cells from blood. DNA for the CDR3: TGTGCCAGCAGTGCTAAAGGGGGGCTTTTTGGCTACACCTTC. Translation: CASSAKGGLFGYTF.